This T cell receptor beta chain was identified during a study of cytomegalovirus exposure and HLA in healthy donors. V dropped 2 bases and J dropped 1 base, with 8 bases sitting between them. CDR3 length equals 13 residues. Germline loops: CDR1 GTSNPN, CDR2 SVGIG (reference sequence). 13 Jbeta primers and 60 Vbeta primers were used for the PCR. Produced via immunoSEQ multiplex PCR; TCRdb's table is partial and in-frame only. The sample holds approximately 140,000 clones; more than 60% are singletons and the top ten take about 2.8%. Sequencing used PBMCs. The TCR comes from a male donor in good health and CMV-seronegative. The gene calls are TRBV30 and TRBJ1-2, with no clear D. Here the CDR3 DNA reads TGTGCCTGGAGTTTGAGGGTTAACTATGGCTACACCTTC. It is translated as CAWSLRVNYGYTF.